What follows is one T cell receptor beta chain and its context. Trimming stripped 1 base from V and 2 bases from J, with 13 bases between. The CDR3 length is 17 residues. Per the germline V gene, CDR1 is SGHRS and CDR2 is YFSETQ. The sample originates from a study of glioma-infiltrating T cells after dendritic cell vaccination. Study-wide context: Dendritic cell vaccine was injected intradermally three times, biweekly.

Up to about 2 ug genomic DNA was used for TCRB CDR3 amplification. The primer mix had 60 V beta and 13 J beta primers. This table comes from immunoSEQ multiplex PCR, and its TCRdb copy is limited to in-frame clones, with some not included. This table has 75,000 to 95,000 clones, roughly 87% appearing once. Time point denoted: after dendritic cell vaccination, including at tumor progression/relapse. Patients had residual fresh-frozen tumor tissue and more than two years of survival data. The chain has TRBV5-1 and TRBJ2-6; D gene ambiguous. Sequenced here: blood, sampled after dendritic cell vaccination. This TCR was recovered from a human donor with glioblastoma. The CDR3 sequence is CASSLRPVAAGANVLTF. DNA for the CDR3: TGCGCCAGCAGCTTGCGGCCAGTGGCGGCTGGGGCCAACGTCCTGACTTTC.